One and the same sample provided the 22 T cell receptor beta chains below, sequenced in a study of identical twins. One entry per CDR3 protein, called by TCRdb with MiXCR from the 5' RACE reads. Of a few hundred thousand distinct CDR3 sequences listed, 12% to 15% were seen once; the top ten hold 0.44%. This sample was shared with a second study, whose subject was yellow fever vaccine responses in identical twins.

The specimen sequenced was CD4+ T cells sorted from blood. The receptors were sampled from a woman aged 18-29 years in good health.

The chain joins TRBV4-1 to TRBJ2-5, with D hard to call. The V gene lost 0 bases and the J gene lost 1 base, with 9 bases spanning the gap. The CDR3 runs 15 residues. Germline loops: CDR1 MGHRA, CDR2 YSYEKL. The CDR3 coding sequence is TGCGCCAGCAGCCAAGATCATACCATCCAAGAGACCCAGTACTTC. Translating it yields CASSQDHTIQETQYF.

This clonotype was seen many times. The genes are TRBV7-6 and TRBJ2-1; TRBD2 matches at 10 bases. The CDR3 covers 17 residues. J gave up 2 bases and V 5 bases, and 9 bases lay outside the gene matches. CDR1 and CDR2 from the germline V gene are SGHVS and FNYEAQ. The CDR3 nucleotides are TGTGCCAGCAGCCACATACTCCTAGCGGGGGCCTACAATGAGCAGTTCTTC. Translation: CASSHILLAGAYNEQFF.

This rearrangement joins TRBV5-5 to TRBJ2-1; 14 nucleotides align to TRBD2. V lost 0 bases, J lost 2 bases, and 4 bases stayed unmatched. Germline values: CDR1 SGHKS, CDR2 YYEKEE (reference sequence). The CDR3 is made up of 18 amino acids. DNA for the CDR3: TGTGCCAGCAGCTTGGCGGGACTAGCGGGAGCGACCTACAATGAGCAGTTCTTC. Its protein is CASSLAGLAGATYNEQFF.

There are a few counts of this clonotype. V and J are TRBV7-8 and TRBJ2-1; D perhaps matches TRBD1 (6 bases). The V end lost 0 bases, the J end lost 0 bases, and 18 bases lay between the germline ends. Germline values: CDR1 SGHVS, CDR2 FQNEAQ. This CDR3 has 19 residues. CDR3 sequence reads: CASSLAGRQVRNSYNEQFF. Written as DNA, the CDR3 is TGTGCCAGCAGCTTAGCGGGTCGACAGGTCCGAAACTCCTACAATGAGCAGTTCTTC.

This sequence joins TRBV13 and TRBJ2-7, with 7 bases matching TRBD2. Trimming cost V 5 bases and J 7 bases; bases outside gene matches: 20. The CDR3 contains 17 residues. The germline gives CDR1 PRHDT, CDR2 FYEKMQ (reference sequence). The CDR3 loop is CASSPGLLVAGPREQYF. In DNA form, the CDR3 reads TGTGCCAGCAGCCCGGGGCTCCTAGTAGCGGGCCCGCGAGAGCAGTACTTC. The full variable domain, in which reference TRBV13 and TRBJ2-7 provide the parts outside the CDR3, is AAGVIQSPRHLIKEKRETATLKCYPIPRHDTVYWYQQGPGQDPQFLISFYEKMQSDKGSIPDRFSAQQFSDYHSELNMSSLELGDSALYFCASSPGLLVAGPREQYFGPGTRLTVT.

This clonotype appeared a few times. V and J are TRBV10-3 and TRBJ2-7; D is ambiguous. V lost 2 bases, J lost 5 bases, and 13 bases lay in between. This CDR3 contains 14 residues. CDR1 and CDR2 from the germline V gene are ENHRY and SYGVKD. The CDR3 sequence: CAISERVVPHEQYF. The CDR3 DNA follows: TGTGCCATCAGTGAGAGGGTAGTTCCCCACGAGCAGTACTTC.

This clonotype turned up a few times. The rearrangement uses TRBV9 and TRBJ1-5; 7 bases are a match to TRBD1. The CDR3 runs to 15 residues. V was pared by 3 bases and J by 4 bases, with 7 bases of the junction left unmatched. CDR1 and CDR2 from the germline V gene are SGDLS and YYNGEE. The CDR3 DNA reads TGTGCCAGCAGCGCGGGGGACAGTCCGAATCAGCCCCAGCATTTT. Protein product: CASSAGDSPNQPQHF.

V usage is TRBV15 and J usage is TRBJ1-4, with 9 positions matching TRBD1. V lost 1 base and J lost 8; bases outside the gene matches: 11. Germline CDR1 is LNHNV and CDR2 is YYDKDF (reference sequence). The CDR3 has 17 amino acids. CDR3 region: CATSRARPGQGDEKLFF. In DNA form, the CDR3 reads TGTGCCACCAGCAGAGCGCGTCCGGGACAGGGAGACGAAAAACTGTTTTTT.

Only a few counts were recorded for this clonotype. This rearrangement joins TRBV5-6 to TRBJ2-1, with TRBD2 matching 7 bases. Germline values: CDR1 SGHDT, CDR2 YYEEEE. The CDR3 sequence is 16 residues long. V gave up 3 bases and J gave up 4 bases; unmatched junction bases: 10. CDR3 sequence reads: CASSWGGSGRYNEQFF. CDR3 nucleotides: TGTGCCAGCAGCTGGGGGGGTTCGGGACGATACAATGAGCAGTTCTTC.

This clonotype came up a few times. In nucleotides, the CDR3 is TGTGCCATCAGTAGACTAGCGTCCACCTACGAGCAGTACTTC. Amino acid sequence: CAISRLASTYEQYF. The chain is built from TRBV10-3 and TRBJ2-7; 8 bases align to TRBD2. The V segment lost 5 bases and the J segment 2 bases; nucleotides outside the gene matches: 5. CDR1 and CDR2 (germline): ENHRY, SYGVKD. The CDR3 extends over 14 amino acids.

The rearrangement joins TRBV20-1 to TRBJ2-5; D remains ambiguous. Between the trimmed V and J ends, which lost 5 bases and 0 bases, there was a span of 13 bases. The CDR3 has 14 amino acids. CDR1 and CDR2 from the germline V gene are DFQATT and SNEGSKA (reference sequence). The CDR3 here is CSAFRAGYQETQYF. CDR3 coding DNA: TGCAGTGCTTTCCGGGCCGGGTACCAAGAGACCCAGTACTTC.

The V gene is TRBV12-3 or TRBV12-4, the J gene TRBJ2-7; weak D call: TRBD1 (5 bases). The CDR3 contains 13 residues. The V end lost 6 bases, the J end lost 3 bases, and 12 bases lay between the germline ends. The CDR3 bases are TGTGCCAGCAGCATCACCCAGGGCTACGAGCAGTACTTC. Translated, it gives CASSITQGYEQYF.

J is TRBJ2-1 and V is TRBV7-7, with 9 bases aligning to TRBD2. V shed 5 bases and J 10 bases; nucleotides not matched to a gene: 9. The CDR3 contains 14 residues. Germline CDR1 is SSHAT and CDR2 is FNYEAQ (reference sequence). CDR3 coding DNA: TGTGCCAGCAGCGTATTGATGGCGGGAGGGGAGCAGTTCTTC. Translating gives CASSVLMAGGEQFF. The entire variable domain, with the rest obtained from reference TRBV7-7 and TRBJ2-1, is as follows: GAGVSQSPRYKVTKRGQDVTLRCDPISSHATLYWYQQALGQGPEFLTYFNYEAQPDKSGLPSDRFSAERPEGSISTLTIQRTEQRDSAMYRCASSVLMAGGEQFFGPGTRLTVL.

The chain employs TRBV28 and TRBJ2-1; D is uncertain. The CDR3 contains 17 residues. Germline V lookup: CDR1 MDHEN, CDR2 SYDVKM. The V end was cut by 3 bases, the J end by 0 bases, with 15 bases between. The DNA of the CDR3 is TGTGCCAGCAGTTTCTCCGTCGGCGGAAACTCCTACAATGAGCAGTTCTTC. Its protein product is CASSFSVGGNSYNEQFF. Full variable domain (missing parts from reference TRBV28 and TRBJ2-1): DVKVTQSSRYLVKRTGEKVFLECVQDMDHENMFWYRQDPGLGLRLIYFSYDVKMKEKGDIPEGYSVSREKKERFSLILESASTNQTSMYLCASSFSVGGNSYNEQFFGPGTRLTVL.

Only a few counts were recorded for this clonotype. The chain links TRBV29-1 to TRBJ1-2; no clear D. CDR1 and CDR2 (germline): SQVTM, ANQGSEA. The V and J ends lost 6 bases and 4 bases respectively, with 12 bases between them. CDR3 length: 12 amino acids. The CDR3 DNA is TGCAGCGTCCACTCTAAAGTCTATGGCTACACCTTC. Amino acids: CSVHSKVYGYTF.

The rearrangement uses TRBV7-3 and TRBJ1-1; 9 bases align to TRBD1. Germline assignment: CDR1 SGHTA and CDR2 FQGTGA. The CDR3 totals 16 residues. The J segment lost 5 bases and the V segment lost 2 bases, leaving 9 bases of the junction unmatched. The CDR3 DNA sequence: TGTGCCAGCAGCTTACTACCCATGACAGGGGGAACTGAAGCTTTCTTT. Its protein product is CASSLLPMTGGTEAFF.

The chain links TRBV29-1 to TRBJ2-1; no firm D call. The V end lost 2 bases, the J end lost 8 bases, and 10 bases lay between the germline ends. The germline V gene has CDR1 SQVTM and CDR2 ANQGSEA. The CDR3 runs to 12 residues. CDR3: CSVESRTDEQFF. DNA for the CDR3: TGCAGCGTTGAATCTAGGACCGATGAGCAGTTCTTC.

In its sample, this clonotype was seen a few times. This sequence joins TRBV12-3 or TRBV12-4 and TRBJ2-1; D tentatively reads TRBD1 or TRBD2 (5 bases each). Trimming left V 2 bases short and J 8 bases short, with 19 bases between. This CDR3 spans 16 amino acids. The CDR3 is CASSLNKGPRHHEQFF. Written as DNA, the CDR3 is TGTGCCAGCAGTTTAAATAAGGGACCACGTCACCATGAGCAGTTCTTC.

This clonotype has a handful of counts. V gene TRBV29-1 combines with J gene TRBJ2-7; no firm D call. The V gene's germline CDR1 is SQVTM and CDR2 ANQGSEA. CDR3 length: 11 residues. The germline V and J ends were trimmed by 3 bases and 5 bases, with 8 bases remaining between them. Written as DNA, the CDR3 is TGCAGCGTTGACTCTACCCACGAGCAGTACTTC. It codes for CSVDSTHEQYF.

V is TRBV20-1 and J is TRBJ2-5; TRBD2 matches at 11 bases. Germline V CDR1 and CDR2: DFQATT, SNEGSKA (reference sequence). This CDR3 region has 16 residues. V dropped 0 bases and J dropped 2; count of bases not matched to a gene: 5. This CDR3 is CSARDTGLAVQETQYF. DNA of the CDR3: TGCAGTGCTAGAGATACGGGACTAGCGGTACAAGAGACCCAGTACTTC.

This clonotype was seen a handful of times. The CDR3 here is CASSSTGLAGRNEQFF. The CDR3 DNA follows: TGTGCCAGCAGCTCCACGGGTTTAGCGGGAAGGAATGAGCAGTTCTTC. This chain joins TRBV7-3 and TRBJ2-1; TRBD2 agrees at 8 bases. V trimming: 4 bases; J trimming: 7 bases; junction bases outside the gene matches: 12. The germline gives CDR1 SGHTA, CDR2 FQGTGA. The CDR3 is 16 residues long.

This clonotype showed up just a few times. J is TRBJ2-1 and V is TRBV7-9; 8 nucleotides agree with TRBD1. The trim removed 5 bases at V and 12 bases at J, leaving 6 bases unmatched. The germline V gene encodes CDR1 SEHNR and CDR2 FQNEAQ (reference sequence). The CDR3 extends over 12 amino acids. The DNA for the CDR3 is TGTGCCAGCAGCCCAGGACAGGGTAGGCAGTTCTTC. It codes for CASSPGQGRQFF.